This T cell receptor beta chain was profiled in a study of early T cells in non-severe SARS-CoV-2 infection. Study overall: Sequencing input comprised bulk RNA from unsorted whole blood; chain pairing was not available.

Tagging with unique molecular identifiers was applied to individual cDNA molecules. TCRdb reprocessed the 5' RACE reads with MiXCR, giving one entry per CDR3 protein. The table has about 80,000 distinct CDR3 sequences, about 11% seen once. Trimming removed 8 bases at V and 4 bases at J, with 20 bases between. Germline lookup yields CDR1 SQVTM and CDR2 ANQGSEA. CDR3 length: 14 amino acids. J is TRBJ1-1 and V is TRBV29-1; perhaps TRBD1 as D (6 bases). The receptor's source is an adult who was a healthcare worker with PCR-confirmed SARS-CoV-2 infection or an uninfected control (not recorded which). Material: whole blood. CDR3 coding DNA: TGCAGCTTTTCCCTGGGACAAGTCGGCACTGAAGCTTTCTTT. This gives the protein CSFSLGQVGTEAFF.